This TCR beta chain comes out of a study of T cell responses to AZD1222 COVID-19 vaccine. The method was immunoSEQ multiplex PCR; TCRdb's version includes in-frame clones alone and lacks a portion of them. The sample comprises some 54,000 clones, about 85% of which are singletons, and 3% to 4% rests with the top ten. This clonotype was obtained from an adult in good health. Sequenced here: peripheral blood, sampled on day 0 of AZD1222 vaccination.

This CDR3 is CASSQDEVSGVQYF. The CDR3 nucleotides read TGCGCCAGCAGCCAAGATGAGGTTTCAGGCGTTCAGTACTTC. The V and J genes are TRBV4-1 and TRBJ2-4, with D uncertain. Trimming pared 0 bases from V and 11 bases from J, leaving 14 bases between. Germline CDR1 and CDR2: MGHRA and YSYEKL. This CDR3 region has 14 residues.